This note documents a single TCR beta chain sequence. The antigen remains unidentified. The sequenced fragment ends 3 residues before the CDR3 boundary, so the rest is inferred from the germline J gene. The sample is drawn from a study of T cells in women clearing cervical HPV infection. Study-level results: Effector/memory and HPV-specific T cells were not isolated, and association timing is unknown. Cases carried less TRBV6-7 than controls: approximately 0.1% versus 0.16%.

Data came from immunoSEQ multiplex PCR; TCRdb stores just in-frame clones and leaves some out. The sample table includes tens of thousands of clones. Germline CDR1 GTSNPN, CDR2 SVGIG (reference sequence). With 2 bases removed from V and 0 bases from J, the gap between germline ends came to 14 bases. The CDR3 is 15 amino acids. The source material was blood buffy coat. This TCR came from a woman aged 18-70 years with a cervical HPV16 infection that either progressed to CIN3+ or cleared (not recorded which). The chain uses TRBV30 and TRBJ2-7, with D maybe TRBD2 (6 bases). Partial CDR3 DNA: TGTGCCTGGAGTATTACAGCGGGCAGCTCCTACGAG. Translated: CAWSITAGSSYE. The complete CDR3 protein is CAWSITAGSSYEQYF.